These 18 T cell receptor beta chains originate from one sample sequenced in a study of blood T cell repertoires in COVID-19. The data were produced by immunoSEQ multiplex PCR, yet TCRdb's version contains in-frame clones alone and is incomplete. This table holds 70,000 to 90,000 clones, roughly 82% found once. Source material: peripheral blood. The receptor source for this set is a man in his fifties with active COVID-19.

The chain joins TRBV21-1 to TRBJ2-7; TRBD2 reflects the table's D call only, with no check against the DNA. TRBV21-1 counts as a pseudogene. CDR3 length: 16 residues. The CDR3 loop is CASSKACASGRNEQYF. The DNA for the CDR3 is TGTGCCAGCAGCAAAGCTTGTGCTAGCGGGAGAAACGAGCAGTACTTC.

This clone has a single count. V gene TRBV2 combines with J gene TRBJ2-7, with unresolved D. Trimming pared 4 bases from V and 4 bases from J, leaving 8 bases between. Germline V gives CDR1 SNHLY, CDR2 FYNNEI. The CDR3 totals 12 residues. The chain's CDR3 is CASSGYTYEQYF. The CDR3 nucleotides read TGTGCCAGCAGTGGTTATACTTACGAGCAGTACTTC.

V usage is TRBV7-2 and J usage is TRBJ2-3, with TRBD1 identical over 7 bases. Germline V gene data show CDR1 as SGHTA and CDR2 as FQGNSA. The CDR3 runs 14 residues. J was trimmed by 9 bases and V by 4 bases; bases with no gene match: 10. The CDR3 DNA reads TGTGCCAGCAGCTCCCAACAGGGGCAGGGGACGCAGTATTTT. It encodes CASSSQQGQGTQYF.

J is TRBJ2-3 and V is TRBV7-3; tentatively, D is TRBD2 (5 bases). The CDR3 spans 14 residues. CDR1 SGHTA and CDR2 FQGTGA come from the germline V gene. V shed 2 bases and J shed 4 bases, with 10 bases lying between them. The CDR3 DNA follows: TGTGCCAGCAGCTTAGGGCTAGCCGCAGATACGCAGTATTTT. Its translation is CASSLGLAADTQYF.

This chain joins TRBV6-5 and TRBJ1-3, with D hard to call. The CDR3 loop spans 15 amino acids. The V end lost 6 bases, the J end lost 2 bases, and 14 bases lay between the germline ends. The germline gives CDR1 MNHEY, CDR2 SVGAGI. CDR3 in DNA: TGTGCCAGCAGCATGGCTGGTCAGGCTGGAAACACCATATATTTT. It encodes CASSMAGQAGNTIYF.

The chain employs TRBV28 and TRBJ1-2, with TRBD1 as a possible D gene (6 bases). Germline values: CDR1 MDHEN, CDR2 SYDVKM. The CDR3 loop spans 12 amino acids. V shed 7 bases and J shed 2 bases, with 8 bases lying between them. The CDR3 DNA sequence: TGTGCCAGCATCAGGGGCAACTATGGCTACACCTTC. Protein: CASIRGNYGYTF.

J is TRBJ2-3 and V is TRBV19, with D possibly being TRBD2 (5 bases). Germline V gives CDR1 LNHDA, CDR2 SQIVND (reference sequence). V lost 5 bases and J lost 0, with 12 bases in between. This CDR3 contains 15 residues. The CDR3 region is CASSDRGSSTDTQYF. DNA for the CDR3: TGTGCCAGTAGTGACCGGGGAAGTAGCACAGATACGCAGTATTTT.

Written as DNA, the CDR3 is TGTGCCATCAGCGGGACAGGGTCCTACGAGCAGTACTTC. Translation gives CAISGTGSYEQYF. The chain carries TRBV10-3 and TRBJ2-7, with 9 bases that match TRBD1. CDR3 length: 13 residues. The V segment lost 6 bases and the J segment 1 base; nucleotides outside the gene matches: 1. Germline V CDR1 and CDR2: ENHRY, SYGVKD.

In its sample, this clone was seen once. The chain combines TRBV2 with TRBJ2-3, with TRBD2 matching 10 bases. This CDR3 spans 16 amino acids. J lost 5 bases, V lost 3 bases, and 8 bases had no gene match. Per germline, CDR1 SNHLY and CDR2 FYNNEI. CDR3 loop: CASSDMTSGYGDTQYF. The DNA for the CDR3 is TGTGCCAGCAGTGACATGACTAGCGGGTATGGAGATACGCAGTATTTT.

The chain recombines TRBV7-9 with TRBJ1-1; the D is unclear. Germline CDR1 reads SEHNR; CDR2 reads FQNEAQ (reference sequence). The CDR3 has 14 residues. V lost 1 base and J lost 1, with 7 bases in between. The CDR3 loop is CASSLVARNTEAFF. The CDR3 DNA reads as TGTGCCAGCAGCTTAGTAGCCCGGAACACTGAAGCTTTCTTT.

The V and J genes are TRBV15 and TRBJ2-1; 7 nucleotides agree with TRBD1. CDR1 is LNHNV, CDR2 YYDKDF, per germline (reference sequence). The CDR3 is 14 residues long. Trimming at V came to 5 bases and at J to 3 bases, leaving 4 bases not matched to a gene. The CDR3: CATSRGDSYNEQFF. The CDR3 DNA follows: TGTGCCACCAGCCGAGGGGACAGCTACAATGAGCAGTTCTTC.

By proportion, this clone is medium-sized. The gene calls are TRBV27 and TRBJ1-4, with D perhaps matching TRBD1 (5 bases). CDR1 and CDR2 from the germline V gene are MNHEY and SMNVEV (reference sequence). The CDR3 runs 13 residues. Trimming removed 4 bases at V and 8 bases at J, with 11 bases between. Here the CDR3 reads CASSSTGREKLFF. CDR3 sequence (DNA): TGTGCCAGCAGTTCCACAGGTAGAGAAAAACTGTTTTTT.

This chain joins TRBV27 and TRBJ2-7, with 8 bases that match TRBD2. The CDR3 is 18 residues long. Trimming removed 6 bases from V and 6 bases from J; junction bases left unmatched: 22. Germline loops: CDR1 MNHEY, CDR2 SMNVEV (reference sequence). DNA for the CDR3: TGTGCCAGCAGACCGATTAAGAGCGGGAGAGTCCTAGTGGGCGAGCAGTACTTC. It yields the protein CASRPIKSGRVLVGEQYF.

V and J are TRBV7-8 and TRBJ2-5, with TRBD2 matching over 14 bases. V trimming: 5 bases; J trimming: 0 bases; junction bases outside the gene matches: 8. This CDR3 comprises 18 residues. Germline V gene sequence: CDR1 SGHVS, CDR2 FQNEAQ. The CDR3 nucleotides are TGTGCCAGCAGCGCGCGACTAGCGGGAGGGCCGTACCAAGAGACCCAGTACTTC. Residues: CASSARLAGGPYQETQYF.

The V call is TRBV12-3 or TRBV12-4, the J call TRBJ2-1; 8 bases align to TRBD1. The junction had 6 bases not matched to a gene; V was cut back by 6 bases and J by 8 bases. CDR3 length equals 13 residues. CDR3: CASSPRGRDEQFF. The CDR3, as DNA: TGTGCCAGCAGCCCCAGGGGGCGAGATGAGCAGTTCTTC.

The V call is TRBV9, the J call TRBJ2-3; D call uncertain. Per the germline V gene, CDR1 is SGDLS and CDR2 is YYNGEE. This CDR3 comprises 14 residues. Trimming took 4 bases from V and 6 from J, leaving 15 bases between them. CDR3 bases: TGTGCCAGCAGCTCCCGTGAGCCCTTCGATACGCAGTATTTT. Its protein is CASSSREPFDTQYF.

The chain is built from TRBV5-1 and TRBJ2-7, with 9 bases matching TRBD2. CDR3 length: 16 amino acids. The germline V gene has CDR1 SGHRS and CDR2 YFSETQ. The V gene end was trimmed by 1 base and the J gene end by 2 bases; junction bases not matched to a gene: 7. The CDR3 spells CASSLTIAGAAYEQYF. CDR3 in DNA: TGCGCCAGCAGCTTGACAATAGCGGGAGCGGCCTACGAGCAGTACTTC.

This chain links TRBV6-5 with TRBJ2-1; 9 bases line up with TRBD2. V gave up 9 bases and J gave up 10 bases; unmatched junction bases: 13. CDR1 and CDR2 (germline): MNHEY, SVGAGI. The CDR3 is 14 residues long. The CDR3 loop is CASYSSGTLGEQFF. DNA of the CDR3: TGTGCCAGTTACTCTAGCGGGACTCTGGGGGAGCAGTTCTTC.